A single sample gave rise to the 23 T cell receptor beta chains below, sequenced in a study of CD8 T cells in Susac syndrome. RNA totalling roughly 0.45 to 1 ug underwent reverse transcription with random hexamers. TCRdb reprocessed the immunoSEQ multiplex PCR reads via MiXCR and lists one record per CDR3 protein. This table holds more than 150,000 distinct CDR3 sequences, 95% to 96% found once. The sample consisted of CD8+ T cells from PBMCs. All receptors derive from a human donor with multiple sclerosis.

The chain couples TRBV3-1 to TRBJ2-7, with no clear D. Trimming took 0 bases from V and 3 from J, leaving 15 bases between them. Per germline, CDR1 LGHDT and CDR2 YNNKEL (reference sequence). The CDR3 totals 16 residues. CDR3 sequence: CASSQDLERSHYEQYF. As DNA, the CDR3 is TGTGCCAGCAGCCAAGATCTCGAGAGGTCACACTACGAGCAGTACTTC.

This clonotype appeared once. The chain is built from TRBV12-3 or TRBV12-4 and TRBJ2-1; D gene uncertain. The V gene lost 6 bases and the J gene lost 6 bases, with 15 bases spanning the gap. CDR3 size: 14 residues. The CDR3 is CASSRPDFPNEQFF. CDR3 DNA: TGTGCCAGCAGCCGGCCCGATTTCCCCAATGAGCAGTTCTTC.

This chain links TRBV20-1 with TRBJ2-7; D is uncertain. V lost 1 base and J 3 bases, leaving 10 bases between the germline ends. CDR1 and CDR2 (germline): DFQATT, SNEGSKA (reference sequence). The CDR3 loop spans 13 amino acids. CDR3 coding DNA: TGCAGTGCTAGAGTTGGGGAAAGCTACGAGCAGTACTTC. Protein: CSARVGESYEQYF.

The V call is TRBV7-9, the J call TRBJ2-5, with D unclear. Germline V lookup: CDR1 SEHNR, CDR2 FQNEAQ (reference sequence). This CDR3 is 12 amino acids long. Trimming removed 4 bases from V and 5 bases from J, with 8 bases in between. The CDR3 is CASSSLVETQYF. The CDR3 bases are TGTGCCAGCAGCTCTCTTGTGGAGACCCAGTACTTC.

CDR3 DNA: TGTGCCAGCAGTTCCGGGGCAGCCTATGAAAAACTGTTTTTT. Translated: CASSSGAAYEKLFF. The chain recombines TRBV13 with TRBJ1-4; D is possibly TRBD1 (5 bases). V was shortened by 6 bases and J by 6 bases, with 14 bases between the two germline ends. From germline, CDR1 is PRHDT and CDR2 FYEKMQ (reference sequence). This CDR3 contains 14 residues.

In this sample, this clonotype turned up once. The chain recombines TRBV19 with TRBJ1-2, with 9 bases fitting TRBD1. V trimming: 10 bases; J trimming: 8 bases; junction bases outside the gene matches: 8. This CDR3 comprises 12 residues. CDR1 and CDR2 from the germline V gene are LNHDA and SQIVND (reference sequence). The CDR3 loop reads CATRTGGRGYTF. In DNA form, the CDR3 reads TGTGCCACGAGAACAGGGGGCCGGGGCTACACCTTC.

The chain combines TRBV30 with TRBJ2-5; 9 bases map to TRBD2. The germline V gene encodes CDR1 GTSNPN and CDR2 SVGIG (reference sequence). This CDR3 contains 16 residues. V lost 0 bases, J lost 5 bases, and 10 bases stayed unmatched. The CDR3 protein is CAWSVLAGGPRETQYF. CDR3 DNA sequence: TGTGCCTGGAGTGTACTGGCGGGGGGGCCGAGGGAGACCCAGTACTTC.

The chain employs TRBV3-1 and TRBJ1-2; 8 positions agree with TRBD1. Looked up from germline, CDR1 is LGHDT and CDR2 is YNNKEL (reference sequence). The CDR3 is 16 amino acids. V was pared by 2 bases and J by 0 bases, with 5 bases of the junction left unmatched. Here the CDR3 DNA reads TGTGCCAGCAGCCAACAAAGGACAGGGACTAACTATGGCTACACCTTC. Translation gives CASSQQRTGTNYGYTF.

The chain's CDR3 is CASSEPFYEQYV. The CDR3 DNA reads as TGTGCCAGCAGTGAACCTTTCTACGAGCAGTACGTC. The chain is built from TRBV2 and TRBJ2-7, with D hard to call. The ends were cut back, 2 bases at V and 3 bases at J, with 5 bases in the middle. Germline V gives CDR1 SNHLY, CDR2 FYNNEI. The CDR3 runs 12 residues.

The J gene is TRBJ1-4, the V gene TRBV29-1; 7 bases are a match to TRBD1. This CDR3 has 14 residues. Germline V gene lookup returns CDR1 SQVTM and CDR2 ANQGSEA. V lost 0 bases and J lost 9; bases outside the gene matches: 7. As DNA, the CDR3 is TGCAGCGTTGAAGATCACGGACAGGAGAAAAAACTGTTTTTT. This translates into CSVEDHGQEKKLFF.

In DNA form, the CDR3 reads TGCAGTGCTAATTGGCTCAGGGGGCCGGGAACTGAAGCTTTCTTT. Its protein is CSANWLRGPGTEAFF. The J gene is TRBJ1-1, the V gene TRBV20-1; TRBD1 matches 8 bases. The CDR3 loop spans 15 amino acids. J was trimmed by 5 bases and V by 4 bases; bases with no gene match: 12. The germline V gene has CDR1 DFQATT and CDR2 SNEGSKA (reference sequence).

The chain recombines TRBV29-1 with TRBJ2-5; tentatively, D is TRBD2 (5 bases). The CDR3 sequence is 14 residues long. The germline V gene has CDR1 SQVTM and CDR2 ANQGSEA. Deletions cut 0 bases from V and 5 bases from J, with 13 bases between. CDR3 sequence: CSVEDRRGWETQYF. The CDR3 DNA reads as TGCAGCGTTGAAGACAGAAGAGGGTGGGAGACCCAGTACTTC.

The chain employs TRBV7-9 and TRBJ2-1, with D unclear. Per the germline V gene, CDR1 is SEHNR and CDR2 is FQNEAQ (reference sequence). The V end was cut by 7 bases, the J end by 8 bases, with 12 bases between. This CDR3 has 12 residues. The CDR3 DNA reads TGTGCCAGCACCACCTTCTGGGATGAGCAGTTCTTC. Its protein is CASTTFWDEQFF.

J is TRBJ2-3 and V is TRBV27; tentatively, D is TRBD2 (6 bases). CDR1 and CDR2 from the germline V gene are MNHEY and SMNVEV (reference sequence). There are 18 residues in the CDR3. With 0 bases removed from V and 3 bases from J, the gap between germline ends came to 19 bases. This CDR3 reads CASSLSARARLATDTQYF. The CDR3 DNA reads TGTGCCAGCAGTTTATCGGCGCGGGCCAGGCTAGCGACAGATACGCAGTATTTT.

The chain carries TRBV29-1 and TRBJ1-5; no clear D gene. Germline V gene sequence: CDR1 SQVTM, CDR2 ANQGSEA. Deletions cut 0 bases from V and 0 bases from J, with 15 bases between. The CDR3 is made up of 17 amino acids. This CDR3 is CSVEEHKHSNSNQPQHF. CDR3 DNA sequence: TGCAGCGTTGAAGAACATAAGCACAGCAATAGCAATCAGCCCCAGCATTTT.

The chain is built from TRBV12-3 or TRBV12-4 and TRBJ2-7, with TRBD1 as a possible D gene (5 bases). CDR3 length: 13 residues. V dropped 6 bases and J dropped 4 bases, with 13 bases sitting between them. The CDR3 sequence: CASSPTASYEQYF. Written as DNA, the CDR3 is TGTGCCAGCAGCCCGACAGCCTCATACGAGCAGTACTTC.

This clonotype was found once. The chain's CDR3 is CASSPAQIEAFF. CDR3 sequence (DNA): TGTGCCAGCAGCCCCGCGCAGATTGAAGCTTTCTTT. V gene TRBV6-5 combines with J gene TRBJ1-1; no clear D gene. V was clipped by 6 bases and J by 7 bases, with 12 bases between them. Germline loops: CDR1 MNHEY, CDR2 SVGAGI. CDR3 length equals 12 residues.

The chain couples TRBV30 to TRBJ2-1; TRBD2 matches at 9 bases. The CDR3 is 14 amino acids. The germline gives CDR1 GTSNPN, CDR2 SVGIG (reference sequence). The ends lost 3 bases at V and 5 bases at J; junction bases unmatched: 5. CDR3 nucleotide sequence: TGTGCCTGGAGCTTAGCGGGGGCCCACAATGAGCAGTTCTTC. This encodes CAWSLAGAHNEQFF.

The rearrangement links TRBV13 to TRBJ2-3; D is undetermined. This CDR3 region has 14 residues. Germline CDR1 and CDR2: PRHDT and FYEKMQ (reference sequence). Trimming shortened V by 1 base and J by 2 bases, and 7 bases separated the two germline ends. This CDR3 reads CASSLEATTDTQYF. The CDR3 coding sequence is TGTGCCAGCAGCTTAGAGGCCACCACAGATACGCAGTATTTT. Drawing the rest from reference TRBV13 and TRBJ2-3, the complete variable domain is AAGVIQSPRHLIKEKRETATLKCYPIPRHDTVYWYQQGPGQDPQFLISFYEKMQSDKGSIPDRFSAQQFSDYHSELNMSSLELGDSALYFCASSLEATTDTQYFGPGTRLTVL.

The CDR3 here is CASSLSYSNQPQHF. The CDR3 nucleotides are TGTGCCAGCAGTTTATCTTATAGCAATCAGCCCCAGCATTTT. This rearrangement joins TRBV27 to TRBJ1-5; D remains ambiguous. Germline V gene sequence: CDR1 MNHEY, CDR2 SMNVEV (reference sequence). Trimming took off 0 bases at V and 0 bases at J, with 3 bases between the two ends. This CDR3 is built from 14 residues.

In this sample, this clonotype turned up once. The CDR3 protein is CASSLLWSYEQYF. CDR3 nucleotides: TGTGCCAGCAGCTTATTATGGTCCTACGAGCAGTACTTC. The chain has TRBV7-9 and TRBJ2-7; D gene ambiguous. This CDR3 has 13 residues. CDR1 is SEHNR, CDR2 FQNEAQ, per germline (reference sequence). Trimming stripped 2 bases from V and 1 base from J, with 6 bases between. Filled out from reference TRBV7-9 and TRBJ2-7, the complete variable domain reads DTGVSQNPRHKITKRGQNVTFRCDPISEHNRLYWYRQTLGQGPEFLTYFQNEAQLEKSRLLSDRFSAERPKGSFSTLEIQRTEQGDSAMYLCASSLLWSYEQYFGPGTRLTVT.

The rearrangement joins TRBV6-5 to TRBJ2-3; TRBD1 or TRBD2 may be the D gene (5 bases each). This CDR3 contains 14 residues. V lost 8 bases and J 1 base, leaving 13 bases between the germline ends. Germline V gene sequence: CDR1 MNHEY, CDR2 SVGAGI. In DNA form, the CDR3 reads TGTGCCAGCGTGGGAGTGGGGCGCACAGATACGCAGTATTTT. It yields the protein CASVGVGRTDTQYF.

The chain joins TRBV20-1 to TRBJ1-5, with D maybe TRBD1 (5 bases). Per germline, CDR1 DFQATT and CDR2 SNEGSKA (reference sequence). Trimming shortened V by 6 bases and J by 9 bases, and 15 bases separated the two germline ends. The CDR3 has 12 residues. As DNA, the CDR3 is TGCAGTGCCCGAGACGGGGGAGGGCCCCAGCATTTT. This encodes CSARDGGGPQHF.